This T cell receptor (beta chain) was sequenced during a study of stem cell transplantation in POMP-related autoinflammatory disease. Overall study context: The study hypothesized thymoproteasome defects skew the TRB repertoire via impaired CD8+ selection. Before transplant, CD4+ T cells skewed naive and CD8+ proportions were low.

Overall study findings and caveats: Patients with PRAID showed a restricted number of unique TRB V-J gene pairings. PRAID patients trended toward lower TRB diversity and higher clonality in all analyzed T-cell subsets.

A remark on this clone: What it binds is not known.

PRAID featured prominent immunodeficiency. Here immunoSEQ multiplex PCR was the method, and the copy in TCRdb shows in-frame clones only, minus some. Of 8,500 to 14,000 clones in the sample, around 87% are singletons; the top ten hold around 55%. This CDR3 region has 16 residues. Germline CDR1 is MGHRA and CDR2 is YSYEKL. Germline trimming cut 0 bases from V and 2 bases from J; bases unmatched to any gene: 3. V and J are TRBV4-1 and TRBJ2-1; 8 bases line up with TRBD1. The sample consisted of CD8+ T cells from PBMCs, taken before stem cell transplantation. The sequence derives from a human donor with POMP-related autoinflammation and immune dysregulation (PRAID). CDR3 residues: CASSQDKGQAYNEQFF. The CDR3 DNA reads TGCGCCAGCAGCCAAGATAAGGGACAGGCCTACAATGAGCAGTTCTTC.